The rows below give T cell receptor beta chains drawn from one sample of a study of regulatory T cells in long-lasting Graves disease. TCRdb analysed the multiplex PCR reads with MiXCR anew, one entry per CDR3 protein. In the table there are around 460,000 distinct CDR3 sequences, approximately 15% of which are singletons. These records were also assigned to another study, of T cells in Graves' hyperthyroidism and ophthalmopathy.

Source: peripheral blood mononuclear cells (PBMCs), taken at new diagnosis, from a patient treated with antithyroid drugs. All receptors derive from a woman aged 45-60 years with Graves disease. Each CDR3 is given with its conserved first and last residue. A D gene is named only where the DNA matches it firmly. Rows give clone size only sometimes, using once, few, many, or a class for an expanded clone.

j_gene | abundance | d_gene | v_gene | CDR3nt | CDR3aa
TRBJ2-7 | many | . | TRBV11-2 | TGTGCCAGCAGCTTAGACCCCCCTCGCCTAGCGTCCGAGCAGTACTTC | CASSLDPPRLASEQYF
TRBJ1-4 | many | . | TRBV28 | TGTGCCAGCAGTTCGGGACACCTTAATGAAAAACTGTTTTTT | CASSSGHLNEKLFF
TRBJ2-5 | few | . | TRBV18 | TGTGCCAGCTCACCACCGTCGCCACAGAGAGAGACCCAGTACTTC | CASSPPSPQRETQYF
TRBJ1-6 | . | TRBD1 | TRBV27 | TGTGCCAGCAGTTTACAGGGGGAGTTTTATTCACCCCTCCACTTT | CASSLQGEFYSPLHF
TRBJ2-4 | few | TRBD1 | TRBV7-2 | TGTGCCAGCAGCGGGGGAACAGGGGGGTCTGCCAAAAACATTCAGTACTTC | CASSGGTGGSAKNIQYF
TRBJ2-1 | few | TRBD2 | TRBV7-3 | TGTGCCAGCAGCTTAATGGGACTAGCTGCCTACAATGAGCAGTTCTTC | CASSLMGLAAYNEQFF
TRBJ1-2 | . | TRBD1 | TRBV27 | TGTGCCAGCACCCCGGGACAGGGGTTGGGCTACACCTTC | CASTPGQGLGYTF
TRBJ2-3 | many | TRBD2 | TRBV6-2/TRBV6-3 | TGTGCCAGCAGTTACCGGCTAGCGGGAGAGTATTACACAGATACGCAGTATTTT | CASSYRLAGEYYTDTQYF
TRBJ2-7 | . | . | TRBV13 | TGTGCCAGCAGCTTATCCGGACTAAACACCGTCTACGAGCAGTACTTC | CASSLSGLNTVYEQYF
TRBJ1-2 | . | TRBD1 | TRBV28 | TGTGCCAGCTCACTCCCGGTGTCAGGGGGATCGAACTATGGCTACACCTTC | CASSLPVSGGSNYGYTF
TRBJ2-5 | many | . | TRBV11-2 | TGTGCCAGCAGAGGCTGGGGGGAGACCCAGTACTTC | CASRGWGETQYF
TRBJ2-3 | few | . | TRBV27 | TGTGCCAGCAGGCCCAGGGTAAAGGGGACAGATACGCAGTATTTT | CASRPRVKGTDTQYF
TRBJ2-1 | few | TRBD2 | TRBV20-1 | TGCAGTGCTAGTACTAGCGGGAGCTCCTACAATGAGCAGTTCTTC | CSASTSGSSYNEQFF
TRBJ2-7 | few | TRBD2 | TRBV6-2/TRBV6-3 | TGTGCCAGCAGTAATGGACTAGCGGGGCATTTCTCCTACGAGCAGTACTTC | CASSNGLAGHFSYEQYF
TRBJ2-2 | few | TRBD2 | TRBV19 | TGTGCCAGCAAGGGACTAGCGGGTTACACCGGGGAGCTGTTTTTT | CASKGLAGYTGELFF
TRBJ1-4 | . | . | TRBV2 | TGTGCCAGCAGTGAATTGCCAGTACGCAGTGAAAAACTGTTTTTT | CASSELPVRSEKLFF
TRBJ2-2 | few | . | TRBV9 | TGTGCCAGCAGCGTAGAGGGTTTGGAGGGTCAGAACACCGGGGAGCTGTTTTTT | CASSVEGLEGQNTGELFF
TRBJ2-7 | many | . | TRBV7-2 | TGTGCCAGCAGCCCCCCGACTAGTCAACCCTACGAGCAGTACTTC | CASSPPTSQPYEQYF
TRBJ1-6 | few | TRBD1 | TRBV3-1 | TGTGCCATCAGCCAAGGACAGGGGGCAGGTTCACCCCTCCACTTT | CAISQGQGAGSPLHF
TRBJ2-7 | many | TRBD1 | TRBV5-6 | TGTGCCAGCAGCTTCGGGACAGGGGTCGAGCAGTACTTC | CASSFGTGVEQYF
TRBJ1-2 | many | TRBD1 | TRBV10-3 | TGTGCCATCAGTGATTGGACAGGGACCTCTAGTAAGGGCTACACCTTC | CAISDWTGTSSKGYTF
TRBJ2-2 | many | . | TRBV12-3/TRBV12-4 | TGTGCCAGCAGTTTGGTCGGGAGTTACACCGGGGAGCTGTTTTTT | CASSLVGSYTGELFF
TRBJ1-1 | many | . | TRBV12-3/TRBV12-4 | TGTGCCAGCAGCTTAGTGACGAACACTGAAGCTTTCTTT | CASSLVTNTEAFF
TRBJ2-1 | few | . | TRBV10-1 | TGCGCCAGCAGTGACCATTACCCCAATGAGCAGTTCTTC | CASSDHYPNEQFF
TRBJ2-5 | few | TRBD1 | TRBV4-1 | TGCGCCAGCAGCCAAGTCGCTTCGGACAGGGACCAAGAGACCCAGTACTTC | CASSQVASDRDQETQYF
TRBJ2-3 | many | TRBD1 | TRBV7-9 | TGTGCCATAAGGGGTTTGGGACAGCGCACAGATACGCAGTATTTT | CAIRGLGQRTDTQYF
TRBJ2-5 | many | TRBD1 | TRBV15 | TGTGCCACCAGCAGAGAGGGACAGCTTCAAGAGACCCAGTACTTC | CATSREGQLQETQYF
TRBJ2-1 | many | TRBD2 | TRBV6-2/TRBV6-3 | TGTGCCAGCAGGGGACTAGCGGGAACCGGGGATGAGCAGTTCTTC | CASRGLAGTGDEQFF
TRBJ1-1 | many | . | TRBV12-3/TRBV12-4 | TGTGCCAGCAGTTTAGGTCAGTTTAACACTGAAGCTTTCTTT | CASSLGQFNTEAFF